This T cell receptor (beta chain) was documented in a study of T cell responses to AZD1222 COVID-19 vaccine. TCRdb's table, derived via immunoSEQ multiplex PCR, lists solely in-frame clones and lacks some. The table includes roughly 110,000 clones, approximately 89% detected once. This CDR3 region has 14 residues. Germline V gives CDR1 MNHEY, CDR2 SVGAGI. Trimming removed 4 bases from V and 5 bases from J, with 12 bases in between. This clonotype originated in an adult in good health. This chain joins TRBV6-5 and TRBJ1-5; tentatively, D is TRBD1 (6 bases). The sample consisted of peripheral blood, taken on day 0 of AZD1222 vaccination. CDR3 amino acids: CASSFGPGDQPQHF. CDR3 nucleotide sequence: TGTGCCAGCAGTTTCGGACCAGGGGATCAGCCCCAGCATTTT.